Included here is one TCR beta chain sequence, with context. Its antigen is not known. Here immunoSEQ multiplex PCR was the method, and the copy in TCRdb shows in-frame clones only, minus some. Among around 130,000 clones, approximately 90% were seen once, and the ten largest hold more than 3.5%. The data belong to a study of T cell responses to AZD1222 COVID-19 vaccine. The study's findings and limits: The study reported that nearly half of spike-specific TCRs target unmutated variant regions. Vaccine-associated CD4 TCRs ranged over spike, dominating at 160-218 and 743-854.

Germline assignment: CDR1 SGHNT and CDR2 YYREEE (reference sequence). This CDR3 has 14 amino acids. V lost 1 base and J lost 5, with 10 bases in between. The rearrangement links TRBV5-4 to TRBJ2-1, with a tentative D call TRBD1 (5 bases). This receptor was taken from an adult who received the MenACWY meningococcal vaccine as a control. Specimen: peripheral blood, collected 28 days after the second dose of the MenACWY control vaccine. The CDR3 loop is CASSLSRQNNEQFF. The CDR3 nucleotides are TGTGCCAGCAGCTTGAGTAGACAGAACAATGAGCAGTTCTTC.